This T cell receptor (beta chain) was obtained from a study of T cell repertoires in ileal Crohn's disease (dated by TCRdb to the late 2010s). For context, the study as a whole: The median duration of disease was approximately eight years, and at the time of surgery around 35% of patients were active smokers. Postoperative therapy was given to about half of the patients, with thiopurines administered to about ten patients and anti-TNF agents administered to 15 to 20 patients. Surgery was performed for a complication in all patients, with stricturing disease in about 60% and penetrating disease in approximately 40%. A Rutgeerts score higher than i0 was the definition used for endoscopic postoperative recurrence. Running in parallel with the study was a multicentre cohort set up to find predictors of early endoscopic recurrence following ileocolonic resection. TCR repertoire analysis was performed in around 50 Crohn's disease patients drawn from a prospective multicentre cohort. M6 samples were neoterminal ileum biopsies taken at postoperative colonoscopy. A total of some 170 mucosal samples from around 60 patients were sequenced, with samples obtained at several locations on the surgical specimen and at postoperative endoscopy. The paper as a whole reports these results and caveats: Endoscopic recurrence was linked to a higher percentage of high-frequency clones at surgery, and recurrence occurred in every patient whose clonality exceeded 26.8% (18/57). Compared with CD4 T cells, sorted CD8 T cells contained more high-frequency clones, which suggests that the mucosal expansions were mostly CD8. Only a subgroup of patients, of unstated size, had their mucosal CD4 and CD8 T cells sorted and sequenced. Compared with non-smokers, patients who were active smokers at surgery showed a significantly higher proportion of clonal expansions (about 25% vs 18%, p=0.02). Within the first year after surgery, the timing of postoperative endoscopy varied, and the median delay was almost 7 months.

Comments on this clone: The antigen this receptor binds is unknown. No much larger clone exists at a distance of one base, and base qualities are not known.

For commercial TCRB immunosequencing, five hundred nanograms of biopsy DNA were submitted for each sample. Adaptive Biotechnology amplified CDR3 regions from genomic DNA with a two-step multiplex PCR that controlled for amplification bias. The first PCR used primers for every V and J gene segment; the second PCR added barcodes and Illumina adapters. An Illumina instrument was used to sequence the CDR3 libraries. Regarding the original processing steps: Analysis combined the vendor-provided pipelines with custom analysis of raw data in R/Bioconductor under R version 3.3.0. Clonality, ranging from 0 to 1, was calculated as the inverse of the normalised Shannon entropy of all productive clones. The repertoire share taken up by the top 100 clones defined high-frequency clones, and only clones that passed a 95% confidence test were kept. Overlap between samples was measured with the Morisita-Horn index, while repertoire diversity was measured with the Simpson index. TCRdb carries this immuneACCESS record with in-frame sequences only. Its versions omit some clonotypes, under half of them owing to an unresolved V gene in the studies checked, with the rest unexplained. Clone size and the V and J calls come from that table; the DNA yielded D and trimming. The sample table contains roughly 13,000 clones; only one count was recorded for 80% to 90% of them. Clones ranked in the top ten supply more than 15% of the sample.

The intended sense of this specimen's time point label: neoterminal ileum biopsy at postoperative endoscopy, about 6 months after surgery. Adults with ileal or ileocolonic Crohn's disease for whom ileocolonic resection was indicated were considered eligible. Whole ileal mucosal biopsies were stored frozen at -80°C before DNA extraction. Genomic DNA was extracted from frozen whole biopsies with a TRizol-based method and quantified on a NanoDrop 2000 spectrophotometer. Sequenced input: ileal tissue. The clonotype originates from an adult with Crohn's disease.

CDR3 region: CASSLGGVRGGQETQYF. The DNA sequence reads TGTGCCAGCAGCTTAGGAGGGGTACGGGGGGGCCAAGAGACCCAGTACTTC. The V and J segments used are TRBV7-2 and TRBJ2-5, and 8 junction bases match TRBD2. The germline V gene gives CDR1 as SGHTA and CDR2 as FQGNSA. The CDR3 covers 17 residues, taking in both the cysteine and the phenylalanine. Only the CDR3 DNA is retained, 51 bases long and in frame from the first base. Relative to germline, V is missing 1 base and J is missing 1 base, with 8 bases of the junction outside any gene match.